The 21 T cell receptor beta chains presented below share a single source sample, sequenced in a study of blood T cell repertoires in COVID-19. Assay: immunoSEQ multiplex PCR; the TCRdb copy retains only in-frame clones and omits some. The data contain more than 200,000 clones, around 88% of them singletons. Sequenced input: PBMCs or T cells enriched from blood (not recorded which). These receptor sequences come from a woman aged 25 to 39 who had recovered from COVID-19.

This chain connects TRBV5-4 to TRBJ1-2; 9 bases map to TRBD1. The trim removed 4 bases at V and 8 bases at J, leaving 9 bases unmatched. From germline, CDR1 is SGHNT and CDR2 YYREEE (reference sequence). The length of the CDR3 is 14 residues. Written as DNA, the CDR3 is TGTGCCAGCAGCCCGGATGGGACAGGGTGGGGCTACACCTTC. It is translated as CASSPDGTGWGYTF.

This rearrangement joins TRBV4-2 to TRBJ2-2; D is unresolved. This CDR3 has 13 amino acids. V lost 0 bases and J 6 bases, leaving 5 bases between the germline ends. Germline CDR1 is LGHNA and CDR2 is YNFKEQ. The CDR3 nucleotides are TGTGCCAGCAGCCAAGATCAGGCCGGGGAGCTGTTTTTT. It yields the protein CASSQDQAGELFF.

This clone was counted a single time. This chain links TRBV4-3 with TRBJ1-1, with D maybe TRBD1 (5 bases). Germline V gives CDR1 LGHNA, CDR2 YSLEER. This CDR3 spans 15 amino acids. The ends were cut back, 4 bases at V and 1 base at J, with 13 bases in the middle. The CDR3 nucleotides read TGCGCCAGCAGCCCATTAGGGGCAGGGAACACTGAAGCTTTCTTT. Protein sequence: CASSPLGAGNTEAFF.

The chain uses TRBV10-3 and TRBJ2-1, with D tentatively TRBD1 (6 bases). The V and J ends lost 6 bases and 4 bases respectively, with 16 bases between them. Germline lookup yields CDR1 ENHRY and CDR2 SYGVKD. This CDR3 has 15 residues. The CDR3 bases are TGTGCCATCAGAGAACGGACAGAATTTTACAATGAGCAGTTCTTC. It codes for CAIRERTEFYNEQFF.

The V and J genes are TRBV19 and TRBJ2-1, with 7 nucleotides matching TRBD2. CDR3 length: 13 amino acids. J was trimmed by 4 bases and V by 6 bases; bases with no gene match: 3. Per germline, CDR1 LNHDA and CDR2 SQIVND (reference sequence). This CDR3 is CASSAGVYNEQFF. The CDR3 DNA follows: TGTGCCAGTAGCGCGGGAGTGTACAATGAGCAGTTCTTC.

This chain joins TRBV4-1 and TRBJ2-1; D unresolved. The CDR3 consists of 14 residues. Trimming pared 0 bases from V and 8 bases from J, leaving 11 bases between. Germline V gives CDR1 MGHRA, CDR2 YSYEKL. Here the CDR3 DNA reads TGCGCCAGCAGCCAAGATAAGGAGAGAGATGAGCAGTTCTTC. This sequence encodes CASSQDKERDEQFF.

A single count supports this clone. The chain couples TRBV10-3 to TRBJ2-1; 10 bases line up with TRBD2. This CDR3 comprises 14 residues. The trim removed 6 bases at V and 4 bases at J, leaving 3 bases unmatched. Germline-derived CDR1 and CDR2 are ENHRY and SYGVKD. The CDR3 is CAISWTSGYNEQFF. CDR3 nucleotide sequence: TGTGCCATCAGCTGGACTAGCGGTTACAATGAGCAGTTCTTC.

To note about this clone: The same CDR3 also results from other DNA sequences found in this sample. V and J are TRBV5-6 and TRBJ2-2; 10 bases line up with TRBD2. The J segment lost 5 bases and the V segment lost 0 bases, leaving 1 base of the junction unmatched. Germline CDR1 SGHDT, CDR2 YYEEEE. CDR3 length equals 15 residues. CDR3 sequence reads: CASSLVAGGTGELFF. The CDR3 DNA reads TGTGCCAGCAGCTTGGTAGCGGGAGGTACCGGGGAGCTGTTTTTT.

The chain carries TRBV29-1 and TRBJ2-1; 12 nucleotides match TRBD2. Trimming took 4 bases from V and 4 from J; bases not matched to a gene: 2. CDR3 length: 14 amino acids. Germline CDR1 and CDR2: SQVTM and ANQGSEA. The CDR3 reads CSVAGTSGYNEQFF. CDR3 nucleotides: TGCAGCGTTGCCGGGACTAGCGGGTACAATGAGCAGTTCTTC.

This clone was detected a few times. J is TRBJ2-3 and V is TRBV28; 8 positions match TRBD1. This CDR3 is 15 amino acids long. Germline V lookup: CDR1 MDHEN, CDR2 SYDVKM. Losses at the gene ends were 5 bases for V and 2 bases for J; bases not matched to a gene: 6. This CDR3 reads CASSTGQGNTDTQYF. CDR3 DNA: TGTGCCAGCAGTACCGGACAGGGCAACACAGATACGCAGTATTTT.

The CDR3, as DNA: TGTGCCAGCAGTGGACTACCTCAAGAGACCCAGTACTTC. Amino acids: CASSGLPQETQYF. The chain combines TRBV7-6 with TRBJ2-5; TRBD2 is a possible D gene (6 bases). Per the germline V gene, CDR1 is SGHVS and CDR2 is FNYEAQ. V dropped 6 bases and J dropped 2 bases, with 10 bases sitting between them. The CDR3 has 13 residues.

The chain employs TRBV23-1 and TRBJ2-7, with TRBD1 matching over 7 bases. TRBV23-1 is classed as an ORF, of uncertain function. CDR3 length: 19 residues. V lost 2 bases and J lost 0; bases outside the gene matches: 16. As DNA, the CDR3 is TGCGCCAGCAGTCAAGTCCTGCTTGGGCAGGGGGTCCCCTCCTACGAGCAGTACTTC. Amino acids: CASSQVLLGQGVPSYEQYF.

V is TRBV4-1 and J is TRBJ2-3, with D maybe TRBD2 (6 bases). Trimming pared 4 bases from V and 3 bases from J, leaving 26 bases between. This CDR3 has 19 amino acids. CDR1 and CDR2 from the germline V gene are MGHRA and YSYEKL. Here the CDR3 reads CASSPGATVPGSTTDTQYF. CDR3 DNA: TGCGCCAGCAGCCCAGGAGCCACTGTCCCCGGGAGCACAACAGATACGCAGTATTTT.

The rearrangement links TRBV19 to TRBJ1-1; 8 bases agree with TRBD1. V trimming: 6 bases; J trimming: 6 bases; junction bases outside the gene matches: 9. This CDR3 is built from 14 residues. CDR1 is LNHDA, CDR2 SQIVND, per germline (reference sequence). In DNA, the CDR3 is TGTGCCAGTAGCGAACAGGGGGTTAGTGCTGAAGCTTTCTTT. Its translation: CASSEQGVSAEAFF. The entire variable domain, with the rest obtained from reference TRBV19 and TRBJ1-1, is as follows: DGGITQSPKYLFRKEGQNVTLSCEQNLNHDAMYWYRQDPGQGLRLIYYSQIVNDFQKGDIAEGYSVSREKKESFPLTVTSAQKNPTAFYLCASSEQGVSAEAFFGQGTRLTVV.

The chain has TRBV5-5 and TRBJ1-1, with a weak D call TRBD1 (6 bases). Germline V gene lookup returns CDR1 SGHKS and CDR2 YYEKEE (reference sequence). Trimming pared 4 bases from V and 6 bases from J, leaving 7 bases between. This CDR3 is 11 amino acids long. The CDR3 spells CASSGQSEAFF. The CDR3 coding sequence is TGTGCCAGCAGCGGACAGTCTGAAGCTTTCTTT.

V usage is TRBV9 and J usage is TRBJ2-2; 7 bases are shared with TRBD1. The CDR3 has 18 residues. V lost 0 bases and J lost 5; bases outside the gene matches: 13. Germline CDR1 is SGDLS and CDR2 is YYNGEE. CDR3 nucleotides: TGTGCCAGCAGCGTAGGGACAGGCGCCCAGAGGTGGACCGGGGAGCTGTTTTTT. Translation gives CASSVGTGAQRWTGELFF.

The chain is built from TRBV24-1 and TRBJ2-7; D uncertain. Germline V gene data show CDR1 as KGHDR and CDR2 as SFDVKD. The CDR3 consists of 15 residues. V was cut by 2 bases and J by 6 bases, with 16 bases left in between. CDR3 in DNA: TGTGCCACCAGTGATTCCCGCAGAGGAGATTTCGAGCAGTACTTC. This gives the protein CATSDSRRGDFEQYF.

V gene TRBV6-5 combines with J gene TRBJ1-1; D call uncertain. V lost 0 bases, J lost 2 bases, and 10 bases lay in between. From germline, CDR1 is MNHEY and CDR2 SVGAGI. CDR3 length: 15 amino acids. CDR3 residues: CASSYSPQANTEAFF. Here the CDR3 DNA reads TGTGCCAGCAGTTACTCGCCCCAGGCCAACACTGAAGCTTTCTTT.

V usage is TRBV4-2 and J usage is TRBJ1-1, with D unresolved. CDR3 size: 15 residues. The germline V gene encodes CDR1 LGHNA and CDR2 YNFKEQ. The V end lost 1 base, the J end lost 0 bases, and 9 bases lay between the germline ends. CDR3 in amino acids: CASSQADHMNTEAFF. CDR3 bases: TGTGCCAGCAGCCAAGCAGATCACATGAACACTGAAGCTTTCTTT.

The V call is TRBV11-2, the J call TRBJ2-7, with D unclear. Trimming left V 0 bases short and J 4 bases short, with 13 bases between. The CDR3 totals 15 residues. CDR1 SGHAT and CDR2 FQNNGV come from the germline V gene. The CDR3 nucleotides read TGTGCCAGCAGCTTAGAGCTGGGTTCAGGTTACGAGCAGTACTTC. Amino acid sequence: CASSLELGSGYEQYF.

The chain uses TRBV6-1 and TRBJ1-1; 9 nucleotides agree with TRBD1. Germline CDR1 and CDR2: MNHNS and SASEGT. The CDR3 totals 13 residues. The J segment lost 9 bases and the V segment lost 2 bases, leaving 4 bases of the junction unmatched. This chain's CDR3 is CASSESQGAKAFF. The DNA for the CDR3 is TGTGCCAGCAGTGAATCACAGGGGGCAAAAGCTTTCTTT.